This T cell receptor beta chain was identified during a study of shared clonotypes between healthy human individuals (dated by TCRdb to about 2020). Describing the broader study: The cohort comprised a couple of women and a few men aged 18 to 49 years. For each donor, CD4 naive and CD4 memory were each run on three plates, CD8 naive on two plates, and CD8 memory on one plate. The study deeply sequenced blood TCR repertoires of five healthy adults to estimate repertoire size and the extent of clonotype sharing between individuals. Different laboratories and diverse techniques were used to prepare libraries and sequence TCR repertoires, to increase sequencing depth and limit assay-specific biases. Leukapheresis yielded between about 0.85 and 10 billion PBMCs per donor. The full study reports these points: Only blood was sampled, and tissue TCR repertoires likely differ from those in blood. Rarefaction of sorted-subset datasets indicated incomplete sequencing despite the large sequencing depth. Compared with non-shared clonotypes, clonotypes shared by all four sorted-subset donors had higher generation probabilities. Pairwise subsampling led to the expectation that sequencing depth would affect the degree of clonotype sharing among donors. Sharing across several donors was observed for approximately 5% of naive CD4, 3% to 3.5% of naive CD8, 2.3% of memory CD4, and roughly 0.4% of memory CD8 clonotypes. Naive subsets generally had larger estimated clonotype richness than memory subsets did. The genetic and exposure-history diversity represented was limited by the small number of donors.

Using the deep immunoSEQ assay, TCR CDR3 regions were amplified from genomic DNA by multiplex PCR. Genomic DNA extracted from each cell subset was distributed evenly over all wells of several immunoSEQ 96-well plates, and each plate served as one replicate. For sorted subsets, 200 to 250 ng of genomic DNA, equivalent to 25,000 to 35,000 T cell genomes, went into each replicate PCR. Purified libraries were measured with a Qubit 3.0 fluorometer, size-checked on a Bioanalyzer 2100, and measured again with the KAPA Library Quantification kit. Every immunoSEQ 96-well plate was sequenced on a dedicated single-read 150-cycle Illumina NextSeq 550 flow cell. The study's processing was this. Because the immunoSEQ output held only junctional sequences and lacked quality scores, the filtering could not match the filtering applied to full-length reads. To assign V/J genes and CDR3, sequences were annotated using PyIR, a Python wrapper for IgBLAST v1.9, with IMGT germline references. Reads were removed for weak V/J assignments (E-value above 1e-6), missing CDR3, stop codons, out-of-frame junctions, or ambiguous translated residues. A V3J clonotype was defined by an identical inferred V gene, J gene, and CDR3 amino acid sequence. Percentage overlap between repertoires was computed as shared unique clonotypes divided by the size of the smaller repertoire. Three approaches were used to assess repertoire richness: RTK rarefaction, the Chao1 estimator, and Recon v2.1 estimates of unobserved clonotypes. Generation probabilities were computed with OLGA for all TCRbeta clonotypes obtained by the gDNA method from a few donors. TCRdb carries this immuneACCESS record with in-frame sequences only. Its versions omit some clonotypes, under half of them owing to an unresolved V gene in the studies checked, with the rest unexplained. V and J calls and clone size are given by that table; D and trimming were obtained from the DNA. The sample table shows some 2.4 million clones, and 80% to 95% are seen once. The ten largest clones add up to 0.36% of the sample.

Notes on this clone: The antigen this receptor binds is unknown. No clone much larger than this one lies a single base away; base qualities are absent.

CDR3 length: 15 amino acids, cysteine to phenylalanine. Only the CDR3 DNA stays, 45 bases, in frame from base 1. V and J lose 5 bases and 7 bases, and a span of 21 bases separates them. The germline V gene sets CDR1 to SGHRS and CDR2 to YFSETQ. Healthy HIV-negative adults with no recently reported acute infections or vaccinations were included as donors. Every donor was a Caucasian adult living in Nashville, Tennessee, USA. CD4+ T cells were enriched through magnetic negative selection, after which naive cells were positively selected on CD45RA and the remaining negative fraction served as the memory subset. Blood was obtained by leukapheresis, after which PBMCs were separated by Ficoll-Histopaque density gradient centrifugation and cryopreserved in liquid nitrogen vapor phase. Analytical flow cytometry was used to check the purity and quantity of every magnetically sorted T cell population. Each sorted fraction had its genomic DNA isolated and then quantified by UV absorbance on a Nanodrop 2000c.

The sequence came from a man younger than 30 in good health. Some clones in this sample may be carry-over from other donors' samples. The source material was naive CD4+ T cells from PBMCs. Explained via the paper, the cell subset or site label denotes: CD45RA+ positively selected. The rearrangement combines TRBV5-1 with TRBJ1-2, with TRBD1 tentatively as D gene (5 bases match). The CDR3 sequence is CASRDLGQGDSGYTF. The DNA sequence follows: TGCGCCAGCAGGGATCTAGGACAAGGGGATTCTGGCTACACCTTC.